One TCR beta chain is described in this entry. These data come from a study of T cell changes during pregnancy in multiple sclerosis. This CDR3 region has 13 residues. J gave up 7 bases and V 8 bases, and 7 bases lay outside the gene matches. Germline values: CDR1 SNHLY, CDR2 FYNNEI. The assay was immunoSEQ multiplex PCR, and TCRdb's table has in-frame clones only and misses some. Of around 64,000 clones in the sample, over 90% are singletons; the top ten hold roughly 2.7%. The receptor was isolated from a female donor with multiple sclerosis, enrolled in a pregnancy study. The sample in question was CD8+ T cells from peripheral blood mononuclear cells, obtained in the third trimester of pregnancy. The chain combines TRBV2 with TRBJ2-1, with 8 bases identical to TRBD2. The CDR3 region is CASPAGTRNEQFF. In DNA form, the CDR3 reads TGTGCCAGCCCAGCCGGGACTAGAAATGAGCAGTTCTTC.